This entry lists 16 T cell receptor beta chains sequenced from one sample in a study of T cell responses to AZD1222 COVID-19 vaccine. Assay: immunoSEQ multiplex PCR; the TCRdb copy retains only in-frame clones and omits some. The profile shows about 82,000 clones, approximately 83% of them singletons. The specimen comprised peripheral blood, sampled 28 days after the second AZD1222 dose. These TCRs come from an adult who received the AZD1222 COVID-19 vaccine.

This clone has more than one count but fewer than ten. The chain uses TRBV7-2 and TRBJ2-2, with a weak D call TRBD1 (6 bases). The V end lost 4 bases, the J end lost 5 bases, and 11 bases lay between the germline ends. Germline-derived CDR1 and CDR2 are SGHTA and FQGNSA. This CDR3 has 14 residues. This CDR3 reads CASSSHRVTGELFF. The CDR3 nucleotides read TGTGCCAGCAGCTCCCACAGGGTAACCGGGGAGCTGTTTTTT.

The table lists this clone with a count of one. The genes are TRBV7-9 and TRBJ2-7; 8 nucleotides agree with TRBD1. The germline V gene encodes CDR1 SEHNR and CDR2 FQNEAQ (reference sequence). The CDR3 loop spans 15 amino acids. V trimming: 1 base; J trimming: 7 bases; junction bases outside the gene matches: 9. For the CDR3, the DNA is TGTGCCAGCAGCTTAGGGACAGGGAACCTAATAGAGCAGTACTTC. It encodes CASSLGTGNLIEQYF.

The genes are TRBV6-2 or TRBV6-3 and TRBJ1-2; 7 bases fit TRBD1. The CDR3 is 15 residues long. Germline CDR1 is MNHEY and CDR2 is SVGEGT. J lost 4 bases, V lost 5 bases, and 10 bases had no gene match. The CDR3 region has the DNA TGTGCCAGCAGTACCGACAGGGAGTTTGCCTATGGCTACACCTTC. Its translation is CASSTDREFAYGYTF.

The chain combines TRBV18 with TRBJ1-1; D gene ambiguous. Per the germline V gene, CDR1 is KGHSH and CDR2 is LQKENI. CDR3 length: 15 amino acids. V gave up 3 bases and J gave up 4 bases, with 15 bases separating them. CDR3 sequence (DNA): TGTGCCAGCTCACCCCTCAGCCCGGGGATCACTGAAGCTTTCTTT. This gives the protein CASSPLSPGITEAFF.

The chain has TRBV12-3 or TRBV12-4 and TRBJ2-5, with unresolved D. The CDR3 has 12 residues. Trimming shortened V by 8 bases and J by 7 bases, and 14 bases separated the two germline ends. The CDR3 protein is CASASPAGTQYF. The CDR3 nucleotides read TGTGCCAGCGCTTCCCCGGCCGGGACCCAGTACTTC.

The genes are TRBV9 and TRBJ2-6; 7 nucleotides agree with TRBD1. Trimming at V came to 4 bases and at J to 8 bases, leaving 6 bases not matched to a gene. Germline CDR1 reads SGDLS; CDR2 reads YYNGEE. This CDR3 has 14 amino acids. This chain's CDR3 is CASSSSQGPNVLTF. Written as DNA, the CDR3 is TGTGCCAGCAGCTCCTCACAGGGGCCCAACGTCCTGACTTTC.

This clone has just one count. This chain connects TRBV11-2 to TRBJ1-2; D remains unclear. The CDR3 runs to 13 residues. Trimming pared 5 bases from V and 0 bases from J, leaving 7 bases between. CDR1 and CDR2 (germline): SGHAT, FQNNGV. In nucleotides, the CDR3 is TGTGCCAGCAGCATCGGGACTAACTATGGCTACACCTTC. It encodes CASSIGTNYGYTF.

This chain joins TRBV28 and TRBJ1-1, with D perhaps TRBD1 (6 bases). Trimming pared 2 bases from V and 1 base from J, leaving 8 bases between. The CDR3 runs 14 residues. Germline V gene sequence: CDR1 MDHEN, CDR2 SYDVKM. CDR3 residues: CASSLGQRNTEAFF. CDR3 in DNA: TGTGCCAGCAGTTTAGGACAGAGGAACACTGAAGCTTTCTTT.

The rearrangement uses TRBV7-2 and TRBJ2-7; 13 nucleotides agree with TRBD2. V dropped 1 base and J dropped 0; count of bases not matched to a gene: 3. CDR1 and CDR2 (germline): SGHTA, FQGNSA. The CDR3 totals 17 residues. The CDR3: CASSLVLAGGSSYEQYF. CDR3 nucleotides: TGTGCCAGCAGCTTAGTACTAGCGGGAGGGAGCTCCTACGAGCAGTACTTC.

This clone was seen a handful of times. The chain couples TRBV4-1 to TRBJ2-6; D gene uncertain. Germline V CDR1 and CDR2: MGHRA, YSYEKL. V was shortened by 6 bases and J by 4 bases, with 13 bases between the two germline ends. This CDR3 region has 15 residues. CDR3 in DNA: TGCGCCAGCAGTGTCTCGGCTCTCGGGGCCAACGTCCTGACTTTC. It is translated as CASSVSALGANVLTF.

This sequence joins TRBV27 and TRBJ1-2; weak D call: TRBD1 (6 bases). The CDR3 extends over 13 amino acids. Germline V CDR1 and CDR2: MNHEY, SMNVEV (reference sequence). The V gene lost 10 bases and the J gene lost 6 bases, with 18 bases spanning the gap. CDR3 nucleotide sequence: TGTGCCACCGGGAGGGACATAAGCGATGGCTACACCTTC. It encodes CATGRDISDGYTF.

CDR3 bases: TGTGCCAGCAGTGAATGGGTACCCGGAAACACCATATATTTT. This translates into CASSEWVPGNTIYF. V gene TRBV6-1 combines with J gene TRBJ1-3; D unclear. The CDR3 sequence is 14 residues long. Germline CDR1 is MNHNS and CDR2 is SASEGT. The V end lost 2 bases, the J end lost 4 bases, and 9 bases lay between the germline ends.

CDR3 loop: CASSLGTGRSNQPQHF. For the CDR3, the DNA is TGTGCCAGCAGCTTAGGGACAGGAAGAAGCAATCAGCCCCAGCATTTT. The J gene is TRBJ1-5, the V gene TRBV7-2, with 7 bases fitting TRBD1. Germline assignment: CDR1 SGHTA and CDR2 FQGNSA. J lost 1 base, V lost 1 base, and 4 bases had no gene match. This CDR3 is 16 amino acids long.

This clone appeared a few times. The rearrangement uses TRBV30 and TRBJ1-6; D is possibly TRBD1 (6 bases). Trimming took 2 bases from V and 8 from J, leaving 7 bases between them. This CDR3 spans 12 amino acids. Germline lookup yields CDR1 GTSNPN and CDR2 SVGIG (reference sequence). CDR3 nucleotide sequence: TGTGCCTGGAGTCCAGGGGATTCACCCCTCCACTTT. Protein: CAWSPGDSPLHF.

The chain carries TRBV30 and TRBJ1-2; D call uncertain. Trimming left V 2 bases short and J 5 bases short, with 15 bases between. CDR3 length equals 14 residues. CDR1 is GTSNPN, CDR2 SVGIG, per germline (reference sequence). For the CDR3, the DNA is TGTGCCTGGAGTCCTTCATTTGTTGGATATGGCTACACCTTC. Amino acids: CAWSPSFVGYGYTF.

The chain recombines TRBV7-9 with TRBJ2-7; D not certain. Germline V gene sequence: CDR1 SEHNR, CDR2 FQNEAQ (reference sequence). Trimming shortened V by 4 bases and J by 2 bases, and 9 bases separated the two germline ends. The CDR3 spans 13 residues. The CDR3 nucleotides are TGTGCCAGCAGCTCCTCAGAGGCCTACGAGCAGTACTTC. Its protein product is CASSSSEAYEQYF.